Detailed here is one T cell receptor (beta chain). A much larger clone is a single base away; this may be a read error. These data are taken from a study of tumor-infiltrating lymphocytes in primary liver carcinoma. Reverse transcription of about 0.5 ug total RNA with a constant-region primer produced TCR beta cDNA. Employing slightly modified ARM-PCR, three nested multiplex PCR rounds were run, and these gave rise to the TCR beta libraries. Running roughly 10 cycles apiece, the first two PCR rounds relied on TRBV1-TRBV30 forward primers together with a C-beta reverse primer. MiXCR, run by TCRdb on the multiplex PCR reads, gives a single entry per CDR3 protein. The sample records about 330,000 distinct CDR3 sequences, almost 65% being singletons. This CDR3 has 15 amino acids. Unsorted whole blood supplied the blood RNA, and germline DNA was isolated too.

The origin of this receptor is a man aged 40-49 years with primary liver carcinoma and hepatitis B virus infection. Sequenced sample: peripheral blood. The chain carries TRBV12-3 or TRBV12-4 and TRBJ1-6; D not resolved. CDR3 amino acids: CASSLDRMRNSSLHF. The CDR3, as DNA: TGTGCCAGCAGTCTGGACCGGATGAGAAATTCATCCCTCCACTTT.